These T cell receptor beta chains were read from a single sample in a study of blood T cell repertoires in COVID-19. The repertoire was sequenced with immunoSEQ multiplex PCR; TCRdb's copy has only in-frame clones and lacks some. The data hold 200,000 to 250,000 clones, with about 87% observed a single time. Material for sequencing was PBMCs or T cells enriched from blood (not recorded which). These receptor sequences come from a woman younger than 45 who had been exposed to COVID-19. The CDR3 runs from the conserved cysteine through the conserved F or W. The D gene is left open where the match is weak. Clone size is stated in some rows and not others, as once, few, many or a class when expanded.

CDR3 protein | CDR3 DNA | D gene | J gene | V gene | clone size
CASSVGETNTEAFF | TGTGCCAGCAGCGTAGGAGAAACGAACACTGAAGCTTTCTTT | NA | TRBJ1-1 | TRBV9 | NA
CASSPPRTGGYGYTF | TGTGCCAGCTCACCACCTAGGACAGGGGGCTATGGCTACACCTTC | TRBD1 | TRBJ1-2 | TRBV18 | NA
CASSRGTGDYEQYF | TGTGCCAGCTCACGGGGGACAGGGGACTACGAGCAGTACTTC | TRBD1 | TRBJ2-7 | TRBV18 | NA
CASSLGSSSGRVHEQYF | TGTGCCAGCAGCTTAGGGTCTTCGAGCGGGAGAGTCCACGAGCAGTACTTC | TRBD2 | TRBJ2-7 | TRBV7-8 | NA
CASSLGGRTANTEAFF | TGTGCCAGCAGCTTAGGGGGAAGGACAGCAAACACTGAAGCTTTCTTT | NA | TRBJ1-1 | TRBV11-2 | NA
CASSGSGLPNYGYTF | TGTGCCAGCAGCGGGTCCGGACTGCCCAACTATGGCTACACCTTC | NA | TRBJ1-2 | TRBV9 | NA
CATSRDATGGYTF | TGTGCCACCAGCAGAGATGCGACGGGAGGCTACACCTTC | NA | TRBJ1-2 | TRBV15 | once
CAWSFRGSGTYF | TGTGCCTGGAGTTTCCGGGGTAGCGGAACTTACTTC | NA | TRBJ2-7 | TRBV30 | NA
CASSQEGAGGNNEQFF | TGTGCCAGCAGCCAAGAAGGGGCGGGAGGGAACAATGAGCAGTTCTTC | TRBD2 | TRBJ2-1 | TRBV4-2 | NA
CASSWGPTYGYTF | TGTGCCAGCAGCTGGGGCCCTACCTATGGCTACACCTTC | NA | TRBJ1-2 | TRBV7-2 | few
CASSETRSGRSNEKLFF | TGTGCCAGCAGTGAAACGCGCAGTGGGAGAAGTAATGAAAAACTGTTTTTT | NA | TRBJ1-4 | TRBV6-1 | NA
CASSLGGGRYEQYF | TGCGCCAGCAGCTTGGGGGGAGGGCGTTACGAGCAGTACTTC | TRBD2 | TRBJ2-7 | TRBV5-1 | NA
CASSPDPGLAGELFF | TGCGCCAGCAGTCCAGACCCGGGACTAGCCGGGGAGCTGTTTTTT | TRBD2 | TRBJ2-2 | TRBV10-1 | NA
CASSLGLAGLNEQFF | TGTGCCAGCAGCTTGGGACTAGCGGGGCTCAATGAGCAGTTCTTC | TRBD2 | TRBJ2-1 | TRBV5-6 | once
CASSIRQTGLAGAHEQFF | TGTGCCAGTAGTATAAGGCAAACGGGACTAGCGGGAGCCCATGAGCAGTTCTTC | TRBD2 | TRBJ2-1 | TRBV19 | NA
CAWSGGGETQYF | TGTGCCTGGAGTGGGGGAGGAGAGACCCAGTACTTC | NA | TRBJ2-5 | TRBV30 | NA
CASSLRGSGEQYF | TGTGCCAGCAGTTTGCGGGGGAGCGGCGAGCAGTACTTC | TRBD2 | TRBJ2-7 | TRBV5-8 | NA
CASSPMGDRRKSSGGGYTF | TGTGCCAGCAGCCCAATGGGGGACAGACGTAAAAGTTCCGGGGGTGGCTACACCTTC | TRBD1 | TRBJ1-2 | TRBV5-6 | few
CASRGTGLETQYF | TGTGCCAGCAGGGGGACAGGGCTAGAGACCCAGTACTTC | TRBD1 | TRBJ2-5 | TRBV28 | NA
CASSEGGMGTAKAGRYSYEQYF | TGTGCCAGCAGTGAAGGGGGGATGGGGACAGCCAAGGCGGGACGATACTCCTACGAGCAGTACTTC | NA | TRBJ2-7 | TRBV2 | NA
CACDRNNYGYTF | TGTGCCTGCGACAGGAATAACTATGGCTACACCTTC | NA | TRBJ1-2 | TRBV30 | NA
CASSQRDTNSYEQYF | TGCGCCAGCAGCCAGAGGGACACCAACTCCTACGAGCAGTACTTC | NA | TRBJ2-7 | TRBV4-1 | NA
CASSLALLAEETQYF | TGTGCCAGCAGCTTAGCCTTATTAGCTGAGGAGACCCAGTACTTC | NA | TRBJ2-5 | TRBV7-6 | once
CASSYRADTGGQPQHF | TGTGCCAGCAGTTATCGGGCCGATACAGGGGGCCAGCCCCAGCATTTT | TRBD1 | TRBJ1-5 | TRBV6-5 | once
CASSLAWEQAQRGYTF | TGTGCCAGCAGCTTAGCGTGGGAACAGGCCCAGCGTGGCTACACCTTC | NA | TRBJ1-2 | TRBV7-9 | NA
CASRDQGWGTQYF | TGTGCCAGCAGGGATCAGGGGTGGGGGACCCAGTACTTC | NA | TRBJ2-5 | TRBV6-5 | NA
CATSRDTANTGELFF | TGTGCCACCAGCAGAGACACAGCTAACACCGGGGAGCTGTTTTTT | NA | TRBJ2-2 | TRBV15 | NA
CASSPGQRGEKLFF | TGTGCCAGCTCACCGGGACAGAGGGGTGAAAAACTGTTTTTT | TRBD1 | TRBJ1-4 | TRBV18 | NA
CACSSGVNQPQHF | TGTGCCTGCTCCTCCGGAGTCAATCAGCCCCAGCATTTT | NA | TRBJ1-5 | TRBV30 | NA
CAWSLGRSSGNTIYF | TGTGCCTGGAGTCTAGGCCGCTCCTCTGGAAACACCATATATTTT | NA | TRBJ1-3 | TRBV30 | NA
CASSDRLATSYEQYF | TGTGCCAGCAGTGATAGGTTAGCGACCTCCTACGAGCAGTACTTC | NA | TRBJ2-7 | TRBV2 | NA